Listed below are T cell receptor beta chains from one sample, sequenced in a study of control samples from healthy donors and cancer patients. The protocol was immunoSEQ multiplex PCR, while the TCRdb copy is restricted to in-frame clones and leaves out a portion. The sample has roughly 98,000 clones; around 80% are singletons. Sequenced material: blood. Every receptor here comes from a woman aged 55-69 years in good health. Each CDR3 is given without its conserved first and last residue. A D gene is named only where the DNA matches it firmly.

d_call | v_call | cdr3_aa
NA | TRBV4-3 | ASSQSLRGGRLDTQY
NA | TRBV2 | ASSGDSGYNSPLH
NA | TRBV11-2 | ASSPTPGQGYT
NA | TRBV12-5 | ASAKNTGTEKLF
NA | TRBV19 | ASSIDRTENTEAF
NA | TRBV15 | ATSRKGRTEAF
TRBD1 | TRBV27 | ASSLYGTGGTEAF
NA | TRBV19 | ASSPWGNMNTEAF
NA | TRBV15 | ATSRDKSSYEQY
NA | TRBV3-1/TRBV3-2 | ASSPRGGFSYNEQF